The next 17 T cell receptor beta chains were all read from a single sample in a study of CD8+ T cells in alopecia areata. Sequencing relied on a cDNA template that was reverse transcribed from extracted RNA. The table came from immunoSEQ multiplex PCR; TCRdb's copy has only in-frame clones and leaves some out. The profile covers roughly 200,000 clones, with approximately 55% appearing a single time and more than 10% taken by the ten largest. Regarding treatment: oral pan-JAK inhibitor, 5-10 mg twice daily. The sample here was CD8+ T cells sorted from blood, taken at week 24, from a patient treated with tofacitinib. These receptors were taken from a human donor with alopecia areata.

CDR3 sequence: CASMEQGAINEQFF. CDR3 coding DNA: TGTGCCAGCATGGAACAGGGGGCAATCAATGAGCAGTTCTTC. This sequence joins TRBV5-4 and TRBJ2-1; TRBD1 aligns across 9 bases. Germline-derived CDR1 and CDR2 are SGHNT and YYREEE (reference sequence). The CDR3 consists of 14 residues. The V and J ends lost 6 bases and 6 bases, in that order; junction bases with no gene match: 7.

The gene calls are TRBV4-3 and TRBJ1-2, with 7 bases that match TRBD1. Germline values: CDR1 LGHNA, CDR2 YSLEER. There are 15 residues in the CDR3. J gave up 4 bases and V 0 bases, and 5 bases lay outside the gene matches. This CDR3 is CASSQDQGGRYGYTF. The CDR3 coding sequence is TGCGCCAGCAGCCAAGATCAGGGGGGCCGCTATGGCTACACCTTC.

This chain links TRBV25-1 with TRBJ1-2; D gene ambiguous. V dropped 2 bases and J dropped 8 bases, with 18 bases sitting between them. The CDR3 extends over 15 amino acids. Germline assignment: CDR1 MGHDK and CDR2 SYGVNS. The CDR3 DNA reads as TGTGCCAGCAGTGAAGGTCGGCGGGAAGGGTTCGGCTACACCTTC. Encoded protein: CASSEGRREGFGYTF.

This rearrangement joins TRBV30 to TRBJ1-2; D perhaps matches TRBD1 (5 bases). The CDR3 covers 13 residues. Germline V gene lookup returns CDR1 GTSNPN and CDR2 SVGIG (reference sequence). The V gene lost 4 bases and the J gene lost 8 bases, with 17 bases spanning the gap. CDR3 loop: CAWTPRGKWGYTF. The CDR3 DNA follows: TGTGCCTGGACCCCACGGGGGAAGTGGGGCTACACCTTC.

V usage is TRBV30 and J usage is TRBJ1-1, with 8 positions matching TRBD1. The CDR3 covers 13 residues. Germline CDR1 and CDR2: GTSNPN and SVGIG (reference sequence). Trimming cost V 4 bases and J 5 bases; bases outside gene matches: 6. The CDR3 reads CAWTPDRVTEAFF. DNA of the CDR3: TGTGCCTGGACCCCGGACAGGGTAACTGAAGCTTTCTTT.

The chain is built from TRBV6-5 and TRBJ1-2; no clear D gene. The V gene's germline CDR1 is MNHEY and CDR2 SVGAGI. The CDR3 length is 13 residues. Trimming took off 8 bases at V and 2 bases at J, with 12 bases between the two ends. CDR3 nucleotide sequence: TGTGCCAGCGGTCCGGACGCCAACTATGGCTACACCTTC. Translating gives CASGPDANYGYTF.

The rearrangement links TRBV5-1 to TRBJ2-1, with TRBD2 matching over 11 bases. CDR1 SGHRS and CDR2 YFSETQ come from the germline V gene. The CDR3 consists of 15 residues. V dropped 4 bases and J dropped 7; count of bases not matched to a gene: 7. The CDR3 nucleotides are TGCGCCAGCAGCATGACTAGCGGGGTCTTTAATGAGCAGTTCTTC. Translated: CASSMTSGVFNEQFF.

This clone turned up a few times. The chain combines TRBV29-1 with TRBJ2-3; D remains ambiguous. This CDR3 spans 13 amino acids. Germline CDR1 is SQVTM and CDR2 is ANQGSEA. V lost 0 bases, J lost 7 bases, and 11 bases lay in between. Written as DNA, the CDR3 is TGCAGCGTTGAAGATCTAACATCATATACGCAGTATTTT. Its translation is CSVEDLTSYTQYF.

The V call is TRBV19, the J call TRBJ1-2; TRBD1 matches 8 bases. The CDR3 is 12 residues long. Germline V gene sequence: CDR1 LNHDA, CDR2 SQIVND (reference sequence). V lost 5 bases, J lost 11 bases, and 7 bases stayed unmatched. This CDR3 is CASSGQGARYTF. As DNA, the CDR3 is TGTGCCAGTAGTGGCCAGGGGGCACGTTACACCTTC.

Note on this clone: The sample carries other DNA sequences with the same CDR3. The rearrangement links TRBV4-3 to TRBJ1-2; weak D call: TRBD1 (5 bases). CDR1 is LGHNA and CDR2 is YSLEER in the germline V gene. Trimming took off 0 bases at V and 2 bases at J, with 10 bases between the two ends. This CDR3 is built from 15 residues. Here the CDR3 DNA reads TGCGCCAGCAGCCAAGATCCCGGGACCAACTATGGCTACACCTTC. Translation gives CASSQDPGTNYGYTF.

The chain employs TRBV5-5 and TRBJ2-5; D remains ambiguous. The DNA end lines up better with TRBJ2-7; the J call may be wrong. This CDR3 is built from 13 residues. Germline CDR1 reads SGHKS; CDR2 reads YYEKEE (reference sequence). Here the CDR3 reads CASSLASTYEQYF. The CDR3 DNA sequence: TGTGCCAGCAGCTTGGCGTCAACCTACGAGCAGTACTTC.

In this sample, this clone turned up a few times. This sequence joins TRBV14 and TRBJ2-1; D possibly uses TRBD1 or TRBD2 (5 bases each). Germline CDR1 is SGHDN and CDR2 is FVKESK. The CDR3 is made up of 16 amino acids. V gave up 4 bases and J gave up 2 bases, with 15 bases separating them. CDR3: CASSPSEGRAYNEQFF. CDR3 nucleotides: TGTGCCAGCAGCCCCTCCGAGGGGCGGGCCTACAATGAGCAGTTCTTC.

CDR3 region: CASSLGQGALDTQYF. The CDR3 coding sequence is TGCGCCAGCAGCTTAGGACAGGGGGCTCTGGATACGCAGTATTTT. The chain has TRBV5-1 and TRBJ2-3; 11 nucleotides align to TRBD1. V gave up 2 bases and J gave up 6 bases; unmatched junction bases: 5. This CDR3 has 15 residues. Germline values: CDR1 SGHRS, CDR2 YFSETQ.

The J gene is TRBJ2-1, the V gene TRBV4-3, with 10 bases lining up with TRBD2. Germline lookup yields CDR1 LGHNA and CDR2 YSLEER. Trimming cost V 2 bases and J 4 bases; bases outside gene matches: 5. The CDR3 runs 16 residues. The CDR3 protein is CASSQSAGGEYNEQFF. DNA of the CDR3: TGCGCCAGCAGCCAATCAGCGGGGGGGGAGTACAATGAGCAGTTCTTC.

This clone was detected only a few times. The CDR3 sequence: CASRAEEGNYGYTF. CDR3 nucleotides: TGTGCCAGCAGGGCGGAGGAGGGGAACTATGGCTACACCTTC. V gene TRBV6-4 combines with J gene TRBJ1-2; tentatively, D is TRBD1 (5 bases). The CDR3 totals 14 residues. Trimming shortened V by 6 bases and J by 2 bases, and 13 bases separated the two germline ends. Germline CDR1 MRHNA, CDR2 SNTAGT.

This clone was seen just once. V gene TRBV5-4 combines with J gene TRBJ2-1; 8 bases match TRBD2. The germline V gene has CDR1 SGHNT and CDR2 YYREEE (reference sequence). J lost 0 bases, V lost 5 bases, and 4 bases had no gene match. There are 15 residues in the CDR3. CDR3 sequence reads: CASRLSGSSYNEQFF. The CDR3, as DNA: TGTGCCAGCAGACTCAGCGGGAGCTCCTACAATGAGCAGTTCTTC. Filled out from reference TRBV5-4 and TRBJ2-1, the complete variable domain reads ETGVTQSPTHLIKTRGQQVTLRCSSQSGHNTVSWYQQALGQGPQFIFQYYREEENGRGNFPPRFSGLQFPNYSSELNVNALELDDSALYLCASRLSGSSYNEQFFGPGTRLTVL.

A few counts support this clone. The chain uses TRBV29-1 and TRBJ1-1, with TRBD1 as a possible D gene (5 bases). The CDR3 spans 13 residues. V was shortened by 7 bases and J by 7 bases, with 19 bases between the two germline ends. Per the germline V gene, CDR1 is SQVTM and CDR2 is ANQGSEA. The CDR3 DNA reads TGCAGCGGTCAGGGAGGGGAGAAAAATGAAGCTTTCTTT. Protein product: CSGQGGEKNEAFF. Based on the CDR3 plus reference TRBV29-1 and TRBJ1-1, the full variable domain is SAVISQKPSRDICQRGTSLTIQCQVDSQVTMMFWYRQQPGQSLTLIATANQGSEATYESGFVIDKFPISRPNLTFSTLTVSNMSPEDSSIYLCSGQGGEKNEAFFGQGTRLTVV.